The entry below gives a single T cell receptor (beta chain) sequence along with its context. What it binds is unknown. The data were obtained in a study of blood T cells in healthy people across ages. Study-wide context: When template switching was applied, about one barcoded beta molecule was captured per two T cells. Overall study findings and caveats: Naive and antigen-experienced cells could not be conclusively compared, given unsorted PBMCs. Diversity of TCR beta per million T cells declined in a roughly linear way with age.

With a J-beta primer mix and a sample-barcoded 5' primer, a second PCR ran about 7 to 12 cycles. A single record per CDR3 protein comes from TCRdb applying MiXCR to the 5' RACE reads. This sample has 450,000 to 700,000 distinct CDR3 sequences, with 25% to 30% found just once. The specimen was blood. The sequence was obtained from a woman aged 70-85 years in good health.

The CDR3 protein is CASSRAGGSNEQFF. DNA for the CDR3: TGTGCCAGCAGTAGGGCAGGGGGAAGTAATGAGCAGTTCTTC. The chain joins TRBV25-1 to TRBJ2-1; 7 nucleotides agree with TRBD1. The V segment lost 5 bases and the J segment 7 bases; nucleotides outside the gene matches: 8. The CDR3 loop spans 14 amino acids. Germline V gene sequence: CDR1 MGHDK, CDR2 SYGVNS. Supplemented by reference TRBV25-1 and TRBJ2-1, the full variable domain reads EADIYQTPRYLVIGTGKKITLECSQTMGHDKMYWYQQDPGMELHLIHYSYGVNSTEKGDLSSESTVSRIRTEHFPLTLESARPSHTSQYLCASSRAGGSNEQFFGPGTRLTVL.